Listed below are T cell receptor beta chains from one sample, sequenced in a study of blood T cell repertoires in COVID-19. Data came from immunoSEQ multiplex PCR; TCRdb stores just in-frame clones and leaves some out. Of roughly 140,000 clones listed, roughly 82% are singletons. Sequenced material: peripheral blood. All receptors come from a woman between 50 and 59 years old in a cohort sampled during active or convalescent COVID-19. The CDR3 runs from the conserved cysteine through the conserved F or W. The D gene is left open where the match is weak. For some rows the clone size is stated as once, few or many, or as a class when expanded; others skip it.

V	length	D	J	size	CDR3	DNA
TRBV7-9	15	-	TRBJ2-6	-	CASSSPPLGANVLTF	TGTGCCAGCAGCTCCCCACCCCTAGGGGCCAACGTCCTGACTTTC
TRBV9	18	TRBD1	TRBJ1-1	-	CASSVVTGAAIVNTEAFF	TGTGCCAGCAGCGTAGTGACAGGGGCGGCAATCGTGAACACTGAAGCTTTCTTT
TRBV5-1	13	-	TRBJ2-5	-	CASRGDSQETQYF	TGCGCCAGCAGGGGTGACAGCCAAGAGACCCAGTACTTC
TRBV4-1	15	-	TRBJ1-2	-	CASSQAGTSNYGYTF	TGCGCCAGCAGCCAAGCAGGTACCAGTAACTATGGCTACACCTTC
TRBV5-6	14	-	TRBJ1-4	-	CASSPKFGGEKLFF	TGTGCCAGCAGCCCCAAGTTTGGAGGCGAAAAACTGTTTTTT
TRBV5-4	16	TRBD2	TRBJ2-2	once	CASSSITSGGGGELFF	TGTGCCAGCAGCTCGATAACTAGCGGAGGAGGCGGGGAGCTGTTTTTT
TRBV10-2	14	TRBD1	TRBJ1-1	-	CASSEPGTDTEAFF	TGCGCCAGCAGTGAGCCGGGGACAGACACTGAAGCTTTCTTT
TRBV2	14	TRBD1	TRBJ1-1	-	CATPGQGVNTEAFF	TGTGCCACACCGGGACAGGGGGTCAACACTGAAGCTTTCTTT
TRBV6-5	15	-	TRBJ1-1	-	CASSPFLFGTTEAFF	TGTGCCAGCAGTCCCTTCCTTTTCGGTACCACTGAAGCTTTCTTT
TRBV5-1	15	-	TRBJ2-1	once	CASNYQPGGNNEQFF	TGCGCCAGCAATTACCAGCCTGGAGGAAACAATGAGCAGTTCTTC